The entry that follows covers one T cell receptor (beta chain) sequence. Losses at the gene ends were 7 bases for V and 3 bases for J; bases not matched to a gene: 6. Germline V gives CDR1 MDHEN, CDR2 SYDVKM. There are 15 residues in the CDR3. This record belongs to a study of blood T cell repertoires in COVID-19. Study-wide background: Specimens from acute and convalescent COVID-19 originated in the United States, Italy and Spain. PBMCs, B-cell-depleted T cells, or T cells were the source of the cDNA or gDNA that made up the material.

It was during active infection that Seattle patients were enrolled and then longitudinally followed. Authors' data handling: Estimated nucleated cell counts came from reference gene primer amplification. The table came from immunoSEQ multiplex PCR; TCRdb's copy has only in-frame clones and leaves some out. That table gives V, J and clone size, and the DNA gave D and trimming. This sample yields 250,000 to 350,000 clones, of which 85% to 90% are seen a single time; 2.9% belongs to the top ten. The sequenced sample was peripheral blood. This chain links TRBV28 with TRBJ1-5; 10 nucleotides line up with TRBD1. The TCR sequence derives from a young woman with COVID-19, enrolled during active disease. CDR3 sequence (DNA): TGTGCCAGCATCCGGACAGGGGGAATCAATCAGCCCCAGCATTTT. It encodes CASIRTGGINQPQHF.